This paragraph reports one T cell receptor (beta chain). The CDR3 spans 14 residues. V was shortened by 1 base and J by 3 bases, with 9 bases between the two germline ends. CDR1 and CDR2 from the germline V gene are KGHSH and LQKENI. This record belongs to a study of early T cells in non-severe SARS-CoV-2 infection. Study as a whole: Alpha and beta chains were unpaired, from unsorted whole-blood bulk RNA.

TCRdb reanalysed the 5' RACE reads using MiXCR and keeps one entry per CDR3 protein. This sample yields tens of thousands of distinct CDR3 sequences, of which approximately 6% are seen a single time; about 7.8% belongs to the top ten. This receptor was identified in an adult who was a healthcare worker with PCR-confirmed SARS-CoV-2 infection or an uninfected control (not recorded which). Sequenced: whole blood. The J gene is TRBJ1-1, the V gene TRBV18; a weak D match, TRBD1 (5 bases). In DNA form, the CDR3 reads TGTGCCAGCTCACCACAGGGCAGGGACACTGAAGCTTTCTTT. Translating gives CASSPQGRDTEAFF.